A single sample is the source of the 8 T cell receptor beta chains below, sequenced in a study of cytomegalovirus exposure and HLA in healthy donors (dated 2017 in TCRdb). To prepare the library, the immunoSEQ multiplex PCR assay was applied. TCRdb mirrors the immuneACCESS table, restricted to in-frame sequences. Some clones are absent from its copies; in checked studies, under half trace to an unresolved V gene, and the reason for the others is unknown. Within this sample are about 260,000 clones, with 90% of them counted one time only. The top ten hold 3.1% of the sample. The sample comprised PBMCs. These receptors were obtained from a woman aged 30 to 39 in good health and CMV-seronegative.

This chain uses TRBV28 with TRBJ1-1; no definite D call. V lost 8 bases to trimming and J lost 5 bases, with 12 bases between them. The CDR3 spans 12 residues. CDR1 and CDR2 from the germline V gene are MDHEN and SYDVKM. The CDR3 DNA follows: TGTGCCAGCGTTAATCCCCCGACTGAAGCTTTCTTT. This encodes CASVNPPTEAFF.

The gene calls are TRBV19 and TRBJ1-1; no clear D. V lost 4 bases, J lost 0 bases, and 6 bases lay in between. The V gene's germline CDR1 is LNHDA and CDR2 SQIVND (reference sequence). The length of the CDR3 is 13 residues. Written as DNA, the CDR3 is TGTGCCAGTAGTAAGGGTATGAACACTGAAGCTTTCTTT. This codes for CASSKGMNTEAFF. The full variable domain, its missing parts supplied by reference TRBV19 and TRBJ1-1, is DGGITQSPKYLFRKEGQNVTLSCEQNLNHDAMYWYRQDPGQGLRLIYYSQIVNDFQKGDIAEGYSVSREKKESFPLTVTSAQKNPTAFYLCASSKGMNTEAFFGQGTRLTVV.

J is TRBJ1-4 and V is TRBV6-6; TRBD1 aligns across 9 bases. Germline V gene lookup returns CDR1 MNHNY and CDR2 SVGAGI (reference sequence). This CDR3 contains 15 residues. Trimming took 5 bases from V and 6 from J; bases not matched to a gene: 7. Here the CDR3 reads CASSPLDRGDEKLFF. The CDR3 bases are TGTGCCAGCAGTCCTTTAGACAGGGGGGATGAAAAACTGTTTTTT.

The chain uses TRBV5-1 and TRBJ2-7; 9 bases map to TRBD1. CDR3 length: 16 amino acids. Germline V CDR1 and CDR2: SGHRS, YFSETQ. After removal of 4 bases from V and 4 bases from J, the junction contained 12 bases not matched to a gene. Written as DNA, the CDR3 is TGCGCCAGCAGCACGGGGACAGGGCAAAGCCATTACGAGCAGTACTTC. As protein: CASSTGTGQSHYEQYF.

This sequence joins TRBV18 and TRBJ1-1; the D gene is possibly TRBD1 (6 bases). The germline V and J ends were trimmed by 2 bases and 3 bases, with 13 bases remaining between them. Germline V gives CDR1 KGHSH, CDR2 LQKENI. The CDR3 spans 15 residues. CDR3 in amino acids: CASSPYRGQDTEAFF. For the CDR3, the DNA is TGTGCCAGCTCACCATATCGGGGGCAGGACACTGAAGCTTTCTTT.

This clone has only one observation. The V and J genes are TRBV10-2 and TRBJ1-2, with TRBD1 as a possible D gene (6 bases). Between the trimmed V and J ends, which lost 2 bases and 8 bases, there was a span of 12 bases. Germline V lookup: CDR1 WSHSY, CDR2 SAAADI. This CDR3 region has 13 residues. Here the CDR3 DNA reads TGCGCCAGCAGTGAGAGTTCAGGGGTCGGCTACACCTTC. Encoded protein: CASSESSGVGYTF.

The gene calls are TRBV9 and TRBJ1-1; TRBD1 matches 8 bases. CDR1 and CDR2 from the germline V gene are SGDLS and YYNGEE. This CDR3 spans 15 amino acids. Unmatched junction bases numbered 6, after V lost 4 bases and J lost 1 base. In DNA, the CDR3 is TGTGCCAGCAGCTTACTACAGGGGGGGAACACTGAAGCTTTCTTT. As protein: CASSLLQGGNTEAFF.

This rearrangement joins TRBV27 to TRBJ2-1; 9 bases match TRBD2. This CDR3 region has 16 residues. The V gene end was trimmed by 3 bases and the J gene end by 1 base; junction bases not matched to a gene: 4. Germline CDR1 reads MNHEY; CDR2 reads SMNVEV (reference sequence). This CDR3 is CASSFIAGASYNEQFF. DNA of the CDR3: TGTGCCAGCAGTTTTATAGCGGGAGCATCCTACAATGAGCAGTTCTTC.